The rows below give T cell receptor beta chains drawn from one sample of a study of T-cell memory formation after mild COVID-19. TCRdb re-analysed the 5' RACE reads in MiXCR, keeping a single row per CDR3 protein. The sample consists of fewer than 450,000 distinct CDR3 sequences, around 21% of them appearing once. The sequenced sample was PBMCs or a T cell subset sorted from them (not recorded which). These receptors all come from an adult woman who had mild COVID-19 (a few samples of this study predate the infection). Cell type and time point are not known. Both conserved end residues are part of each CDR3. The D gene is left open where the match is weak. Only some rows state a clone size, as once, few, many or a class for expanded clones.

v_gene	d_gene	abundance	j_gene	CDR3nt	CDR3aa
TRBV14	TRBD2	NA	TRBJ2-1	TGTGCCAGCAGCCAAGTATTAGCGGGAGGTACGGATGAGCAGTTCTTC	CASSQVLAGGTDEQFF
TRBV4-1	NA	few	TRBJ1-6	TGCGCCAGCAGCCAAGATTCCGGGGCCCTTTCACCCCTCCACTTT	CASSQDSGALSPLHF
TRBV25-1	NA	NA	TRBJ1-2	TGTGCCAGCAGTGAAAGGGGAGACACCTATGGCTACACCTTC	CASSERGDTYGYTF
TRBV6-6	TRBD2	NA	TRBJ2-5	TGTGCCAGCAGTCGAACGCGGGGGGAGCAAGAGACCCAGTACTTC	CASSRTRGEQETQYF
TRBV12-5	TRBD2	NA	TRBJ2-6	TGTGCTAGTGCCTGGGTGGGGGGGAGCTCTGGGGCCAACGTCCTGACTTTC	CASAWVGGSSGANVLTF
TRBV11-2	TRBD1	NA	TRBJ1-4	TGTGCCAGCAGCTCTATTGACAGGGGCCGTGAAAAACTGTTTTTT	CASSSIDRGREKLFF
TRBV5-1	TRBD1	many	TRBJ2-2	TGCGCCAGCAGCTTGACTCAGGGGGCGAGCGGGGAGCTGTTTTTT	CASSLTQGASGELFF
TRBV4-2	NA	few	TRBJ2-1	TGTGCCAGCAGCCAAGATATTCTGAATGAGCAGTTCTTC	CASSQDILNEQFF
TRBV20-1	NA	NA	TRBJ2-3	TGCAGTGCTAGACCCCTCGGGAACACAGATACGCAGTATTTT	CSARPLGNTDTQYF
TRBV11-3	NA	NA	TRBJ2-3	TGTGCCAGCAGCAGTCGGGGGGCTCGCAGTTCTGATACGCAGTATTTT	CASSSRGARSSDTQYF
TRBV30	NA	NA	TRBJ2-2	TGTGCCTGGAAGGAGGGGGGGAAGGACACCGGGGAGCTGTTTTTT	CAWKEGGKDTGELFF
TRBV12-3/TRBV12-4	TRBD1	NA	TRBJ2-7	TGTGCCAGCAGTCTTTCGACAGGGAACGGCTACGAGCAGTACTTC	CASSLSTGNGYEQYF
TRBV7-6	TRBD1	NA	TRBJ2-1	TGTGCCAGCAGCTTAGCTCCGGGACAGACCTACAATGAGCAGTTCTTC	CASSLAPGQTYNEQFF
TRBV7-9	NA	few	TRBJ2-3	TGTGCCAGCAGCCTACCCCGGACCCCAGATACGCAGTATTTT	CASSLPRTPDTQYF
TRBV12-3/TRBV12-4	NA	NA	TRBJ2-3	TGTGCCAGCAGTCCCGAATCTTATAACACAGATACGCAGTATTTT	CASSPESYNTDTQYF
TRBV7-9	TRBD1	few	TRBJ2-7	TGTGCCAGCAGCCCCTATCCCCTGACAGGGCGCTCCTACGAGCAGTACTTC	CASSPYPLTGRSYEQYF
TRBV2	TRBD2	NA	TRBJ2-1	TGTGCCAGCCGGGGACTAGCGCCCTACAATGAGCAGTTCTTC	CASRGLAPYNEQFF
TRBV5-1	TRBD2	NA	TRBJ2-7	TGCGCCAGCAGCTCTACCGGGACTAGCGGCTCCTACGAGCAGTACTTC	CASSSTGTSGSYEQYF
TRBV4-1	NA	few	TRBJ1-2	TGCGCCAGCAGCCAAGTTACCGTTAACTATGGCTACACCTTC	CASSQVTVNYGYTF
TRBV12-3/TRBV12-4	NA	NA	TRBJ1-1	TGTGCCAGCAGCCCGCCGTACACTGAAGCTTTCTTT	CASSPPYTEAFF
TRBV9	NA	NA	TRBJ2-4	TGTGCCAGCAGCGTTGGGGCATCAGTGATCGAAAACATTCAGTACTTC	CASSVGASVIENIQYF
TRBV7-6	TRBD1	few	TRBJ1-5	TGTGCCAGCAGCTCGCAGACAGGGGCTAGCAATCAGCCCCAGCATTTT	CASSSQTGASNQPQHF
TRBV7-2	NA	few	TRBJ1-1	TGTGCCAGCAGTTGGATGGAGGACACTGAAGCTTTCTTT	CASSWMEDTEAFF
TRBV7-2	NA	NA	TRBJ1-1	TGTGCCGGACGGGTAAAGTCGATAATGAACACTGAAGCTTTCTTT	CAGRVKSIMNTEAFF
TRBV5-5	NA	NA	TRBJ2-5	TGTGCCAGCAGCTTTTGGGAAGAGACCCAGTACTTC	CASSFWEETQYF
TRBV12-3/TRBV12-4	NA	NA	TRBJ1-1	TGTGCCAGCAGTCCGCACAGGTTTGGGGACACTGAAGCTTTCTTT	CASSPHRFGDTEAFF
TRBV30	NA	few	TRBJ1-1	TGTGCCTGGAGTTCCGGGGACGGCACTGAAGCTTTCTTT	CAWSSGDGTEAFF
TRBV9	NA	many	TRBJ2-1	TGTGCCAGCAGCCCCGACAATGAGCAGTTCTTC	CASSPDNEQFF
TRBV9	TRBD1	NA	TRBJ1-2	TGTGCCAGCAGCGCGACAGGGCTTACGTATGGCTACACCTTC	CASSATGLTYGYTF
TRBV28	NA	many	TRBJ1-5	TGTGCCAGCAGTTTCCGACTTTTGGACGAGAAGAATCAGCCCCAGCATTTT	CASSFRLLDEKNQPQHF
TRBV30	NA	NA	TRBJ1-1	TGTGCCTGGAAGGCTCCGGGGGGCACTGAAGCTTTCTTT	CAWKAPGGTEAFF
TRBV3-1	TRBD2	NA	TRBJ2-1	TGTGCCAGCAGCGGTCCGGCTAGCGGGATCCTCTACAATGAGCAGTTCTTC	CASSGPASGILYNEQFF
TRBV5-5	TRBD2	many	TRBJ2-1	TGTGCCAGCAGCTTGGGCGGGACTAGCGTCTACAATGAGCAGTTCTTC	CASSLGGTSVYNEQFF
TRBV5-4	TRBD2	few	TRBJ2-2	TGTGCCAGCAGAGGCCCTAGCGGGGAGAACACCGGGGAGCTGTTTTTT	CASRGPSGENTGELFF
TRBV12-3/TRBV12-4	TRBD2	NA	TRBJ2-7	TGTGCCAGCAGTTCCCCGGGACTAGCTTTCGAGCAGTACTTC	CASSSPGLAFEQYF
TRBV7-2	NA	NA	TRBJ2-1	TGTGCCAGCAGTTCTAGGAGGGGGCAGGCCAATGAGCAGTTCTTC	CASSSRRGQANEQFF
TRBV11-3	TRBD2	NA	TRBJ2-2	TGTGCCAGCAGCTTAGGGTTAGGCGGGAGCCTGCAAACCGGGGAGCTGTTTTTT	CASSLGLGGSLQTGELFF
TRBV2	NA	few	TRBJ2-7	TGTGCCAGCGGTCAGGGGAGCTACGAGCAGTACTTC	CASGQGSYEQYF
TRBV11-3	NA	NA	TRBJ1-1	TGTGCCAGCAGCGAACGGAAGAGGACTGAAGCTTTCTTT	CASSERKRTEAFF
TRBV7-9	TRBD1	NA	TRBJ1-1	TGTGCCAGCAGCTTGGCAACAGGGGGTGTATCCACTGAAGCTTTATTT	CASSLATGGVSTEALF
TRBV12-3/TRBV12-4	NA	NA	TRBJ1-3	TGTGCCAGCAGTTTATCTGGGAGCTCTGGAAACACCATATATTTT	CASSLSGSSGNTIYF
TRBV15	NA	NA	TRBJ1-3	TGTGCCACCAGCAGGGCCCGGGTGGGCGACGGAAACACCATATATTTT	CATSRARVGDGNTIYF
TRBV7-6	TRBD2	few	TRBJ2-3	TGTGCCAGCAGCCCCCGGGCTAGCGGGGGGATCACAGATACGCAGTATTTT	CASSPRASGGITDTQYF
TRBV5-1	NA	many	TRBJ1-2	TGCGCCAGCAGCTTGGGGACAGAGTTCCTCTATGGCTACACCTTC	CASSLGTEFLYGYTF
TRBV7-8	NA	few	TRBJ1-2	TGTGCCAGCAGCTTCGGGGGATCCTATGGCTACACCTTC	CASSFGGSYGYTF
TRBV7-3	NA	few	TRBJ1-1	TGTGCCAGCAGCCACTCGGGGGCGGGTGAAGCTTTCTTT	CASSHSGAGEAFF
TRBV4-1	NA	NA	TRBJ1-1	TGCGCCAGCAGCCCCGGGACAAGTACTGAAGCTTTCTTT	CASSPGTSTEAFF
TRBV5-5	TRBD2	NA	TRBJ2-1	TGTGCCAGCAGCTTGGTTCCGGGACTAGCGGGGGATGAGCAGTTCTTC	CASSLVPGLAGDEQFF
TRBV5-1	TRBD2	few	TRBJ2-5	TGCGCCAGCAGCGTCGGGACTAGCTCGAAACCATTGCAAGAGACCCAGTACTTC	CASSVGTSSKPLQETQYF
TRBV5-1	TRBD2	NA	TRBJ2-1	TGCGCCAGCGGGACTAGCGGGAGAGGGGGATACAATGAGCAGTTCTTC	CASGTSGRGGYNEQFF